Detailed here is one TCR beta chain. In this sample, this clone turned up a few times. Its antigen target is currently unknown. There are no base qualities to consult, and no much larger clone falls within one base. The source of the sample is a study of metastatic and nonmetastatic thyroid tumors (TCRdb year 2020). Broadly, across the study: Repertoires were compared across peripheral blood and tumor or nodule tissue samples from malignant and benign thyroid patients.

The library was obtained by PCR. The run used an Illumina HiSeq 4000. High-throughput sequencing was used to profile the TCR beta-chain CDR3 region of each patient. From the authors' description of their analysis: The researchers built a classifier to tell apart papillary thyroid cancer patients with distant metastasis, based on CDR3 differences among clinicopathological groups. To measure repertoire diversity the researchers used the Shannon index, while the Morisita-Horn index served to gauge how similar the tumor and blood repertoires were. The public reads were reanalyzed by TCRdb: fastp trimming at Q25, MiXCR alignment, in-frame beta chains only. V and J calls and clone size were set by TCRdb, not the authors. This sample is represented by under 30,000 clones; around 4% of them were singletons. Of the sample, approximately 22% falls within the top ten clones. The paper as a whole reports these results and caveats: TCR beta diversity was reported as significantly higher in malignant tumors than in benign nodules, in both blood and tumor samples.

No treatment had been received by any patient before thyroid surgery. Using T-cell receptor beta sequencing, the researchers looked back retrospectively at clinical samples from patients, gathered between about 2011 and 2018. This TCR was sampled from a female donor with papillary thyroid cancer or a benign thyroid nodule (not recorded which). Some clones in this sample may be carry-over from other donors' samples. The specimen was blood.

The base sequence is TGTGCCAGCAGGGGACTAGCGGGATGTCCGCTGTTCTTC. This translates into CASRGLAGCPLFF. The rearranged chain carries TRBV2 and TRBJ2-1; 13 middle bases align to TRBD2. Per the germline V gene, SNHLY is the CDR1 and FYNNEI is the CDR2. The CDR3 has 13 amino acids, counting the end cysteine and phenylalanine. Only CDR3 DNA is held: 39 bases, read in frame from base 1. The junction shows trimming of 6 bases on V and 15 bases on J, and the gene matches do not reach 8 bases of it.